These 8 T cell receptor beta chains were sequenced from one sample in a study of blood T cell repertoires in COVID-19. Method: immunoSEQ multiplex PCR; TCRdb's copy keeps in-frame clones and lacks some. Of some 150,000 clones detected, more than 70% appear once; the ten largest clones hold roughly a tenth. Sequencing input: peripheral blood. These receptors all stem from a man aged 45 to 65 with active or convalescent COVID-19.

The gene calls are TRBV6-5 and TRBJ1-3; 8 bases align to TRBD1. Trimming took 7 bases from V and 2 from J; bases not matched to a gene: 4. The length of the CDR3 is 14 residues. Looked up from germline, CDR1 is MNHEY and CDR2 is SVGAGI. The CDR3 region is CASKQQGAGNTIYF. CDR3 nucleotides: TGTGCCAGCAAACAACAGGGGGCTGGAAACACCATATATTTT.

The V gene is TRBV6-8, the J gene TRBJ1-6; 7 bases line up with TRBD1. This CDR3 is 14 amino acids long. The V and J ends lost 4 bases and 7 bases, in that order; junction bases with no gene match: 4. Per the germline V gene, CDR1 is MNHGY and CDR2 is SAAAGT. CDR3 sequence: CASSSRTGNSPLHF. The CDR3 region has the DNA TGTGCCAGCAGTTCCCGGACAGGCAATTCACCCCTCCACTTT.

The CDR3 DNA reads TGTGCCAGCAGCCTCAGTCGGGGCAATCAGCCCCAGCATTTT. Translating gives CASSLSRGNQPQHF. The J gene is TRBJ1-5, the V gene TRBV4-2; no definite D call. The germline gives CDR1 LGHNA, CDR2 YNFKEQ. This CDR3 comprises 14 residues. V lost 4 bases, J lost 2 bases, and 9 bases lay in between.

The rearrangement links TRBV5-4 to TRBJ2-3, with D possibly matching TRBD2 (5 bases). Trimming removed 2 bases from V and 0 bases from J, with 10 bases in between. The CDR3 sequence is 15 residues long. The V gene's germline CDR1 is SGHNT and CDR2 YYREEE (reference sequence). The CDR3, as DNA: TGTGCCAGCAGCTTTGCGGGTTATAGCACAGATACGCAGTATTTT. It codes for CASSFAGYSTDTQYF.

This chain uses TRBV27 with TRBJ1-2; TRBD1 matches at 7 bases. The J segment lost 4 bases and the V segment lost 5 bases, leaving 10 bases of the junction unmatched. Germline V gene data show CDR1 as MNHEY and CDR2 as SMNVEV (reference sequence). This CDR3 comprises 15 residues. CDR3: CASSPSRGRIYGYTF. CDR3 sequence (DNA): TGTGCCAGCAGTCCGTCGAGGGGGCGAATCTATGGCTACACCTTC.

The chain joins TRBV28 to TRBJ2-2, with 9 bases that match TRBD2. The CDR3 is 16 amino acids. The V and J ends lost 5 bases and 7 bases, in that order; junction bases with no gene match: 11. CDR1 is MDHEN and CDR2 is SYDVKM in the germline V gene. The CDR3 reads CASSPTGSGRHGELFF. The CDR3 nucleotides are TGTGCCAGCAGTCCCACGGGTAGCGGGAGACACGGGGAGCTGTTTTTT.

The chain has TRBV19 and TRBJ1-3; D unresolved. Per the germline V gene, CDR1 is LNHDA and CDR2 is SQIVND (reference sequence). Deletions cut 5 bases from V and 1 base from J, with 6 bases between. This CDR3 region has 13 residues. CDR3 residues: CASSRGSGNTIYF. The CDR3 DNA reads as TGTGCCAGTAGTCGCGGTTCTGGAAACACCATATATTTT.

This clone was detected once. This chain links TRBV19 with TRBJ2-7; TRBD2 matches at 8 bases. CDR1 is LNHDA and CDR2 is SQIVND in the germline V gene (reference sequence). V lost 4 bases, J lost 4 bases, and 6 bases stayed unmatched. This CDR3 spans 14 amino acids. CDR3 loop: CASSTSGSEYEQYF. CDR3 nucleotide sequence: TGTGCCAGTAGTACCAGCGGGAGCGAATACGAGCAGTACTTC.